These 29 T cell receptor beta chains originate from one sample sequenced in a study of cytomegalovirus exposure and HLA in healthy donors. PCR primers comprised 60 Vbeta and 13 Jbeta primers. The table came from immunoSEQ multiplex PCR; TCRdb's copy has only in-frame clones and leaves some out. The data hold tens of thousands of clones, with around 64% observed a single time. The sequencing sample was made of PBMCs. The source of these receptors is a woman aged 50 to 60 in good health and CMV-seronegative.

The V call is TRBV28, the J call TRBJ1-1; a weak D match, TRBD1 (5 bases). V dropped 10 bases and J dropped 3 bases, with 12 bases sitting between them. The CDR3 runs 12 residues. Per the germline V gene, CDR1 is MDHEN and CDR2 is SYDVKM. CDR3 nucleotides: TGTGCCAACCTCAGGGAGGACACTGAAGCTTTCTTT. Protein product: CANLREDTEAFF.

In DNA form, the CDR3 reads TGCGCCAGCAGCCAAGTGGGGCTAGCGGGAACAGATACGCAGTATTTT. Translated, it gives CASSQVGLAGTDTQYF. This rearrangement joins TRBV4-1 to TRBJ2-3; 9 nucleotides line up with TRBD2. This CDR3 region has 16 residues. J gave up 3 bases and V 1 base, and 5 bases lay outside the gene matches. CDR1 and CDR2 from the germline V gene are MGHRA and YSYEKL.

The chain has TRBV4-2 and TRBJ2-7, with 7 bases that match TRBD2. V lost 4 bases to trimming and J lost 3 bases; unmatched junction nucleotides: 6. Germline lookup yields CDR1 LGHNA and CDR2 YNFKEQ. The CDR3 sequence is 14 residues long. CDR3 residues: CASSRLGEGYEQYF. The CDR3 nucleotides read TGTGCCAGCAGCCGCCTTGGGGAGGGCTACGAGCAGTACTTC.

CDR3 nucleotide sequence: TGCGCCAGCAGCTTGGAGCCAGGGTCCGGGGAGCTGTTTTTT. Encoded protein: CASSLEPGSGELFF. The rearrangement joins TRBV5-1 to TRBJ2-2; possible D gene TRBD1, 5 bases. The germline V and J ends were trimmed by 0 bases and 6 bases, with 9 bases remaining between them. CDR1 is SGHRS, CDR2 YFSETQ, per germline. CDR3 length: 14 amino acids.

The table lists this clone with a few counts. V usage is TRBV28 and J usage is TRBJ1-2; D uncertain. The CDR3 spans 14 residues. Germline V gives CDR1 MDHEN, CDR2 SYDVKM. V lost 2 bases to trimming and J lost 7 bases, with 14 bases between them. CDR3 nucleotides: TGTGCCAGCAGTTTAATGCCGGGGATGGGTGGCTACACCTTC. It is translated as CASSLMPGMGGYTF.

The table lists this clone with a count of one. V gene TRBV2 combines with J gene TRBJ2-3; TRBD2 agrees at 7 bases. The germline CDR1 and CDR2 sequences are SNHLY and FYNNEI. J gave up 1 base and V 7 bases, and 5 bases lay outside the gene matches. The CDR3 spans 14 residues. The CDR3 here is CASTLAEGTDTQYF. The CDR3 nucleotides read TGTGCCAGCACCCTAGCGGAGGGCACAGATACGCAGTATTTT.

The count of this clone is one. The rearrangement joins TRBV11-2 to TRBJ2-1; 9 bases map to TRBD2. The CDR3 is made up of 13 amino acids. Germline values: CDR1 SGHAT, CDR2 FQNNGV. Unmatched junction bases numbered 0, after V lost 1 base and J lost 8 bases. The CDR3 DNA reads as TGTGCCAGCAGCTTAGTAGCGGGAGATGAGCAGTTCTTC. Translation gives CASSLVAGDEQFF.

This chain connects TRBV7-9 to TRBJ2-7, with D unclear. Per the germline V gene, CDR1 is SEHNR and CDR2 is FQNEAQ (reference sequence). The CDR3 consists of 12 residues. Trimming took off 5 bases at V and 4 bases at J, with 9 bases between the two ends. CDR3 nucleotide sequence: TGTGCCAGCAGCATGGGCCTTTACGAGCAGTACTTC. As protein: CASSMGLYEQYF.

The chain has TRBV7-3 and TRBJ1-1, with D perhaps matching TRBD1 (5 bases). Germline CDR1 is SGHTA and CDR2 is FQGTGA. V lost 2 bases and J lost 2, with 9 bases in between. This CDR3 region has 14 residues. As DNA, the CDR3 is TGTGCCAGCAGCTTATCAGGGTTAAACACTGAAGCTTTCTTT. It yields the protein CASSLSGLNTEAFF.

This sequence joins TRBV7-3 and TRBJ2-2; TRBD1 is a possible D gene (5 bases). Trimming removed 2 bases from V and 9 bases from J, with 19 bases in between. Germline CDR1 and CDR2: SGHTA and FQGTGA. The CDR3 length is 16 residues. This CDR3 is CASSLGQGLERRELFF. The CDR3 DNA is TGTGCCAGCAGCTTAGGGCAGGGTCTCGAGCGCAGGGAGCTGTTTTTT.

The chain joins TRBV19 to TRBJ2-3, with 12 bases matching TRBD2. The V gene end was trimmed by 5 bases and the J gene end by 5 bases; junction bases not matched to a gene: 8. The CDR3 runs 16 residues. The germline CDR1 and CDR2 sequences are LNHDA and SQIVND (reference sequence). CDR3 residues: CASSFRTSGMEDTQYF. The CDR3 DNA reads TGTGCCAGTAGTTTCCGGACTAGCGGGATGGAAGATACGCAGTATTTT.

This clone was detected only a few times. The chain links TRBV4-3 to TRBJ1-1; D unresolved. V was cut by 1 base and J by 1 base, with 10 bases left in between. Germline V gene sequence: CDR1 LGHNA, CDR2 YSLEER. CDR3 length equals 15 residues. CDR3 in amino acids: CASSQVLSQNTEAFF. The CDR3 DNA reads TGCGCCAGCAGCCAAGTGCTCAGTCAGAACACTGAAGCTTTCTTT.

The rearrangement uses TRBV6-6 and TRBJ2-7; 7 positions match TRBD2. Germline lookup yields CDR1 MNHNY and CDR2 SVGAGI (reference sequence). V trimming: 0 bases; J trimming: 5 bases; junction bases outside the gene matches: 4. This CDR3 is built from 14 residues. The DNA for the CDR3 is TGTGCCAGCAGTTACTCCGCGGGAGTCGACGAGCAGTACTTC. Encoded protein: CASSYSAGVDEQYF.

In DNA form, the CDR3 reads TGTGCCAGCTCCCCTGGGGGCGGCTATGGCTACACCTTC. Translating it yields CASSPGGGYGYTF. The genes are TRBV18 and TRBJ1-2, with a possible D match to TRBD1 (6 bases). The germline gives CDR1 KGHSH, CDR2 LQKENI. Between the trimmed V and J ends, which lost 6 bases and 4 bases, there was a span of 12 bases. This CDR3 is built from 13 residues.

As to this clone: One end of the junction does not line up with germline, which may come from a read error. The rearrangement links TRBV7-7 to TRBJ2-5, with D tentatively TRBD2 (6 bases). The CDR3 totals 13 residues. Germline V lookup: CDR1 SSHAT, CDR2 FNYEAQ (reference sequence). As DNA, the CDR3 is TGTGCTAGCAGCCGACTAGTAGAAGAGACCCAGTACTTC. It translates to CASSRLVEETQYF.

The chain links TRBV7-9 to TRBJ2-1; 13 positions agree with TRBD2. CDR3 length: 14 amino acids. Germline V gene lookup returns CDR1 SEHNR and CDR2 FQNEAQ (reference sequence). Trimming removed 5 bases from V and 7 bases from J; junction bases left unmatched: 2. CDR3: CASSGTSGKNEQFF. In nucleotides, the CDR3 is TGTGCCAGCAGCGGGACTAGCGGGAAAAATGAGCAGTTCTTC.

This clone was found a few times. The gene calls are TRBV9 and TRBJ1-5; 8 bases match TRBD1. This CDR3 is built from 15 residues. With V trimmed by 2 bases and J by 6 bases, 7 bases remained unmatched. CDR1 SGDLS and CDR2 YYNGEE come from the germline V gene. The CDR3 DNA is TGTGCCAGCAGCGTGGACGGACAGGGAGGTCAGCCCCAGCATTTT. Translation gives CASSVDGQGGQPQHF.

The J gene is TRBJ2-1, the V gene TRBV7-3; 10 nucleotides line up with TRBD1. The junction had 3 bases not matched to a gene; V was cut back by 5 bases and J by 2 bases. The germline CDR1 and CDR2 sequences are SGHTA and FQGTGA. The CDR3 has 15 amino acids. This CDR3 reads CASSTGTGAYNEQFF. The CDR3 nucleotides read TGTGCCAGCAGCACCGGGACAGGGGCCTACAATGAGCAGTTCTTC.

This chain links TRBV4-2 with TRBJ2-2; tentatively, D is TRBD1 (6 bases). The CDR3 extends over 15 amino acids. V was shortened by 3 bases and J by 8 bases, with 16 bases between the two germline ends. Germline V CDR1 and CDR2: LGHNA, YNFKEQ. CDR3 in amino acids: CASSQRGSVAGELFF. CDR3 DNA: TGTGCCAGCAGCCAGAGGGGGTCGGTAGCTGGGGAGCTGTTTTTT.

Regarding this clone: Additional DNA sequences in this sample encode the identical CDR3. V and J are TRBV7-8 and TRBJ1-4, with D hard to call. Germline-derived CDR1 and CDR2 are SGHVS and FQNEAQ. Between the trimmed V and J ends, which lost 1 base and 8 bases, there was a span of 5 bases. CDR3 length equals 12 residues. The CDR3 DNA reads TGTGCCAGCAGCTTAGTCAGGGAAAAACTGTTTTTT. It yields the protein CASSLVREKLFF.

This clone was picked up a small number of times. This CDR3 is CASSSLNSGTGELFF. CDR3 bases: TGTGCCAGCAGCTCTCTCAATAGCGGGACCGGGGAGCTGTTTTTT. This chain joins TRBV9 and TRBJ2-2; TRBD2 agrees at 7 bases. The CDR3 covers 15 residues. Per germline, CDR1 SGDLS and CDR2 YYNGEE. After removal of 4 bases from V and 5 bases from J, the junction contained 8 bases not matched to a gene.

CDR3 sequence reads: CASSSRGAEAFF. The CDR3 DNA reads TGTGCCAGCAGCTCGCGGGGGGCTGAAGCTTTCTTT. The chain combines TRBV11-3 with TRBJ1-1; weak D call: TRBD1 (5 bases). V lost 4 bases and J lost 6, with 9 bases in between. From germline, CDR1 is SGHNT and CDR2 YENEEA. This CDR3 is built from 12 residues.

The sample holds one count of this clone. The chain uses TRBV5-4 and TRBJ2-3, with TRBD2 as a possible D gene (6 bases). V gave up 4 bases and J gave up 1 base, with 13 bases separating them. CDR1 SGHNT and CDR2 YYREEE come from the germline V gene (reference sequence). The CDR3 sequence is 15 residues long. CDR3 residues: CASSGGDWGTDTQYF. Written as DNA, the CDR3 is TGTGCCAGCAGCGGCGGGGATTGGGGCACAGATACGCAGTATTTT.

The table lists this clone with a count of one. The chain recombines TRBV5-6 with TRBJ1-4; 7 nucleotides match TRBD1. Per the germline V gene, CDR1 is SGHDT and CDR2 is YYEEEE. Losses at the gene ends were 0 bases for V and 5 bases for J; bases not matched to a gene: 4. The CDR3 contains 15 residues. The CDR3 here is CASSLATGLNEKLFF. In DNA form, the CDR3 reads TGTGCCAGCAGCTTGGCGACAGGGCTAAATGAAAAACTGTTTTTT.

The chain employs TRBV2 and TRBJ2-5; TRBD1 is a possible D gene (6 bases). V gave up 6 bases and J gave up 5 bases, with 13 bases separating them. In germline, CDR1 is SNHLY, CDR2 FYNNEI. This CDR3 has 13 residues. CDR3 protein: CASSPGQSETQYF. The CDR3 region has the DNA TGTGCCAGCAGCCCGGGACAATCGGAGACCCAGTACTTC.

The chain links TRBV7-9 to TRBJ2-5, with D tentatively TRBD1 (7 bases). Germline CDR1 is SEHNR and CDR2 is FQNEAQ (reference sequence). Trimming pared 0 bases from V and 5 bases from J, leaving 16 bases between. The CDR3 contains 16 residues. The CDR3 spells CASSLAPSQGGETQYF. The CDR3 DNA reads TGTGCCAGCAGCTTAGCTCCGAGCCAGGGGGGCGAGACCCAGTACTTC.

Judged by abundance, this clone is medium-sized (0.01 to 0.1%). DNA for the CDR3: TGTGCCAGCTCACGGGGACTAGCGGGAGGCGATGAGCAGTTCTTC. Translation gives CASSRGLAGGDEQFF. The chain combines TRBV18 with TRBJ2-1, with 15 positions matching TRBD2. The CDR3 extends over 15 amino acids. The ends lost 4 bases at V and 8 bases at J; junction bases unmatched: 3. Germline V gene lookup returns CDR1 KGHSH and CDR2 LQKENI.

This sequence joins TRBV18 and TRBJ1-1; D gene uncertain. V lost 7 bases and J lost 3, with 15 bases in between. The CDR3 length is 14 residues. Per the germline V gene, CDR1 is KGHSH and CDR2 is LQKENI. The CDR3, as DNA: TGTGCCAGCTGCAAGGAGCCAGCGGACACTGAAGCTTTCTTT. It encodes CASCKEPADTEAFF. Based on the CDR3 plus reference TRBV18 and TRBJ1-1, the full variable domain is NAGVMQNPRHLVRRRGQEARLRCSPMKGHSHVYWYRQLPEEGLKFMVYLQKENIIDESGMPKERFSAEFPKEGPSILRIQQVVRGDSAAYFCASCKEPADTEAFFGQGTRLTVV.

This rearrangement joins TRBV9 to TRBJ2-3; perhaps TRBD2 as D (6 bases). This CDR3 is 14 amino acids long. Trimming took 3 bases from V and 4 from J, leaving 12 bases between them. Germline V gene data show CDR1 as SGDLS and CDR2 as YYNGEE. The CDR3 region is CASSARLVADTQYF. CDR3 sequence (DNA): TGTGCCAGCAGCGCAAGACTAGTTGCAGATACGCAGTATTTT.